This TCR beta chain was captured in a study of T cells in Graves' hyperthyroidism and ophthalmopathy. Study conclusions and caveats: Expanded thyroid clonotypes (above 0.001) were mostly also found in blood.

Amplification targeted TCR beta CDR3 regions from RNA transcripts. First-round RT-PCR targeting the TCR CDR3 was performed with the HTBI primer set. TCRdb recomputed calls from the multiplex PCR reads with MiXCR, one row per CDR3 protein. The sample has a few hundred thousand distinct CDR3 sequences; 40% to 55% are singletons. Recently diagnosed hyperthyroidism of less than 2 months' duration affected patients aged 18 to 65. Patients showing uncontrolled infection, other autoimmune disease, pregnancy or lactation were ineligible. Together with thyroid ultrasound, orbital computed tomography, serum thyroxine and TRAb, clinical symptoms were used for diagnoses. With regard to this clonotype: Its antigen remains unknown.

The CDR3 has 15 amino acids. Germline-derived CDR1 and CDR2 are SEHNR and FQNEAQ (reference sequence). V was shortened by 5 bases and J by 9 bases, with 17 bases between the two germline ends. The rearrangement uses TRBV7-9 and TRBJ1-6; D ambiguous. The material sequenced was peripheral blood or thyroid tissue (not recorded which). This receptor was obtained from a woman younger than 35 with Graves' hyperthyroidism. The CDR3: CASSTPKVPGSPLHF. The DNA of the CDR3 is TGTGCCAGCAGCACTCCGAAGGTCCCGGGTTCACCCCTCCACTTT.